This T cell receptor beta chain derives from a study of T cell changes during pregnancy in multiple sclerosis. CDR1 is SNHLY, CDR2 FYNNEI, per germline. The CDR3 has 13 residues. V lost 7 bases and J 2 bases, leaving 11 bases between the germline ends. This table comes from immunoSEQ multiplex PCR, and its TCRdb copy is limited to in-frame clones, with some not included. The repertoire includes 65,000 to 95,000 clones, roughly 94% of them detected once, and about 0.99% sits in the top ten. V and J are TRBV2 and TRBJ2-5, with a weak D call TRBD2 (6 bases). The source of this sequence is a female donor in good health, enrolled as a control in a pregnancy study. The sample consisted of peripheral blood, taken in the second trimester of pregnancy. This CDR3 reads CASKEGQQETQYF. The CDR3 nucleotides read TGTGCCAGCAAGGAGGGGCAACAAGAGACCCAGTACTTC.